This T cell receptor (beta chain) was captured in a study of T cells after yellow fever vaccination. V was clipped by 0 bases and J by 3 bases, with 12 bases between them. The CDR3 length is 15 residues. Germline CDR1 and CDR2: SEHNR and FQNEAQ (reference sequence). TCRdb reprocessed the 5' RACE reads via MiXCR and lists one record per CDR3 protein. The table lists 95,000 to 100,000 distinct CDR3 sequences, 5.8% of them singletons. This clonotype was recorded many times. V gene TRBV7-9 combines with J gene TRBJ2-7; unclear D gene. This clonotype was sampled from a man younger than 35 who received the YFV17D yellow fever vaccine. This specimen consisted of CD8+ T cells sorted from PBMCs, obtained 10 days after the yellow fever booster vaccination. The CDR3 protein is CASSLAGKRDYEQYV. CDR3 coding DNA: TGTGCCAGCAGCTTAGCGGGAAAAAGGGACTACGAGCAGTACGTC.